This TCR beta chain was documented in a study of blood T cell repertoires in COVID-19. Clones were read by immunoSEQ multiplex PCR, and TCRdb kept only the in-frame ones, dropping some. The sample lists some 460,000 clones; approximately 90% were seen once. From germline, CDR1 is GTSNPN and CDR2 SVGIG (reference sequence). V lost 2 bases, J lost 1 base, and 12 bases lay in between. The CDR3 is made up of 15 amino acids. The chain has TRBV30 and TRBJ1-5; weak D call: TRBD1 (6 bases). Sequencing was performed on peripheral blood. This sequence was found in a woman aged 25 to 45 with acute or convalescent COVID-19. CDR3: CAWSIGGASNQPQHF. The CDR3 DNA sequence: TGTGCCTGGAGTATTGGGGGGGCGAGCAATCAGCCCCAGCATTTT.